This T cell receptor (beta chain) originates from a study of blood T cell repertoires in COVID-19. Background on the study: Samples taken during acute and convalescent COVID-19 were collected in the United States, Italy and Spain.

The assay was immunoSEQ multiplex PCR, and TCRdb's table has in-frame clones only and misses some. The table includes around 150,000 clones, around 73% detected once. The CDR3 is made up of 14 amino acids. Between the trimmed V and J ends, which lost 4 bases and 5 bases, there was a span of 14 bases. Germline V gene lookup returns CDR1 SGHRS and CDR2 YFSETQ. The V and J genes are TRBV5-1 and TRBJ2-3; weak D call: TRBD1 (7 bases). This TCR derives from a man in his 60s who had recovered from COVID-19. The sample comprised peripheral blood. The CDR3 is CASSAGQIGDTQYF. The CDR3 nucleotides are TGCGCCAGCAGCGCGGGACAGATAGGAGATACGCAGTATTTT.